One and the same sample provided the 30 T cell receptor beta chains below, sequenced in a study of a mutant IDH1 vaccine in newly diagnosed glioma (dated by TCRdb to about 2021). The label giving this sample's time point can be read as: baseline, week 1 (first vaccination visit). According to the study, the label for this sample's treatment or condition signals: pre-vaccination baseline after standard-of-care therapy. Receptor amplification or capture employed the immunoSEQ multiplex PCR assay. The source is immuneACCESS, and TCRdb retained only in-frame sequences with V and J called. Part of the clones is not carried over; for the studies checked, unresolved V genes explain less than half of this, and the remainder is unexplained. For this sample there are approximately 92,000 clones; 83% appear just once. The top ten clones comprise roughly 6.8% of the sample. Material: PBMCs, obtained from a glioma patient treated with radiotherapy, temozolomide or both. Source of these receptors: a woman between 45 and 60 years old with glioma.

The CDR3 nucleotides are TGTGCCAGCAGCTTGAAGGGGATGGAGGCGGGCAATTATCTCTACGAGCAGTACTTC. Its translation: CASSLKGMEAGNYLYEQYF. The rearrangement uses TRBV5-5 and TRBJ2-7; D may correspond to TRBD1 or TRBD2 (5 bases each). From germline, CDR1 is SGHKS and CDR2 YYEKEE (reference sequence). CDR3 size: 19 residues. V gave up 1 base and J gave up 3 bases, with 26 bases separating them.

The chain joins TRBV19 to TRBJ1-6, with 7 bases aligning to TRBD1. The CDR3 spans 14 residues. Germline values: CDR1 LNHDA, CDR2 SQIVND (reference sequence). Unmatched junction bases numbered 2, after V lost 2 bases and J lost 7 bases. The CDR3 region has the DNA TGTGCCAGTAGTATACGGACAGGAAATTCACCCCTCCACTTT. It codes for CASSIRTGNSPLHF.

The chain has TRBV29-1 and TRBJ2-2; D uncertain. Germline V gene lookup returns CDR1 SQVTM and CDR2 ANQGSEA. V dropped 4 bases and J dropped 1 base, with 7 bases sitting between them. The CDR3 sequence is 13 residues long. CDR3 in amino acids: CSVGKRNTGELFF. The CDR3 DNA sequence: TGCAGCGTTGGTAAGAGGAACACCGGGGAGCTGTTTTTT.

The V call is TRBV4-1, the J call TRBJ2-6; tentative D call: TRBD1 (7 bases). With 0 bases removed from V and 4 bases from J, the gap between germline ends came to 13 bases. The CDR3 covers 17 residues. Germline V lookup: CDR1 MGHRA, CDR2 YSYEKL. As DNA, the CDR3 is TGCGCCAGCAGCCAAGATAGGAGGGGGCAAGGGGCCAACGTCCTGACTTTC. Its protein product is CASSQDRRGQGANVLTF.

The chain joins TRBV6-5 to TRBJ2-7, with TRBD1 as a possible D gene (6 bases). CDR1 is MNHEY, CDR2 SVGAGI, per germline. Between the trimmed V and J ends, which lost 7 bases and 3 bases, there was a span of 19 bases. This CDR3 is built from 15 residues. Here the CDR3 reads CASTRAARGGYEQYF. The CDR3, as DNA: TGTGCCAGCACCCGAGCGGCCAGAGGGGGCTACGAGCAGTACTTC.

The chain links TRBV5-1 to TRBJ2-3; D unresolved. This CDR3 region has 15 residues. Germline V gives CDR1 SGHRS, CDR2 YFSETQ. The ends were cut back, 1 base at V and 6 bases at J, with 15 bases in the middle. The CDR3 reads CASSLRLPEDDTQYF. DNA of the CDR3: TGCGCCAGCAGCTTGAGACTCCCCGAAGATGATACGCAGTATTTT. Variable domain in full (rest from reference TRBV5-1 and TRBJ2-3): KAGVTQTPRYLIKTRGQQVTLSCSPISGHRSVSWYQQTPGQGLQFLFEYFSETQRNKGNFPGRFSGRQFSNSRSEMNVSTLELGDSALYLCASSLRLPEDDTQYFGPGTRLTVL.

V usage is TRBV30 and J usage is TRBJ2-5; 8 bases map to TRBD2. Germline V gene sequence: CDR1 GTSNPN, CDR2 SVGIG (reference sequence). This CDR3 spans 14 amino acids. V shed 1 base and J 6 bases; nucleotides not matched to a gene: 7. CDR3: CAWSAPGLGKTQYF. CDR3 DNA sequence: TGTGCCTGGAGTGCCCCGGGACTAGGGAAGACCCAGTACTTC.

The V call is TRBV29-1, the J call TRBJ1-1, with 8 nucleotides matching TRBD1. V gave up 2 bases and J gave up 9 bases; unmatched junction bases: 2. CDR1 SQVTM and CDR2 ANQGSEA come from the germline V gene. The CDR3 totals 11 residues. CDR3 sequence (DNA): TGCAGCGTTGAACAGGGGGCAAAAGCTTTCTTT. Residues: CSVEQGAKAFF.

The CDR3 sequence: CASPTHSSGGCNEQFF. The CDR3 coding sequence is TGCGCCAGTCCCACCCACTCTAGCGGGGGGTGCAATGAGCAGTTCTTC. The V call is TRBV4-1, the J call TRBJ2-1; 11 bases are a match to TRBD2. J was trimmed by 6 bases and V by 9 bases; bases with no gene match: 13. CDR1 is MGHRA and CDR2 is YSYEKL in the germline V gene. This CDR3 is built from 16 residues.

CDR3 amino acids: CASSPPAGNTEAFF. CDR3 nucleotides: TGTGCCAGCTCACCACCAGCAGGGAACACTGAAGCTTTCTTT. This chain connects TRBV18 to TRBJ1-1, with D hard to call. The CDR3 consists of 14 residues. Trimming cost V 0 bases and J 1 base, with 6 bases left between them. Per the germline V gene, CDR1 is KGHSH and CDR2 is LQKENI. Looking up the rest from reference TRBV18 and TRBJ1-1 gives the full variable domain: NAGVMQNPRHLVRRRGQEARLRCSPMKGHSHVYWYRQLPEEGLKFMVYLQKENIIDESGMPKERFSAEFPKEGPSILRIQQVVRGDSAAYFCASSPPAGNTEAFFGQGTRLTVV.

The chain combines TRBV2 with TRBJ1-5; 10 nucleotides line up with TRBD1. Germline assignment: CDR1 SNHLY and CDR2 FYNNEI. After removal of 2 bases from V and 2 bases from J, the junction contained 12 bases not matched to a gene. The CDR3 is 19 residues long. The CDR3 DNA sequence: TGTGCCAGCAGTGAATTAGGGACAGGGGTTGATTTTCGCAATCAGCCCCAGCATTTT. Protein: CASSELGTGVDFRNQPQHF.

The V gene is TRBV2, the J gene TRBJ2-3, with TRBD1 matching 9 bases. The CDR3 is made up of 15 amino acids. CDR1 and CDR2 from the germline V gene are SNHLY and FYNNEI. V lost 6 bases, J lost 5 bases, and 9 bases stayed unmatched. This chain's CDR3 is CASRGWGQGGDTQYF. The CDR3 bases are TGTGCCAGCAGGGGGTGGGGACAGGGAGGAGATACGCAGTATTTT.

There are a few counts of this clone. The chain recombines TRBV29-1 with TRBJ1-1, with 9 bases fitting TRBD1. V was pared by 7 bases and J by 3 bases, with 6 bases of the junction left unmatched. The CDR3 consists of 13 residues. Germline CDR1 SQVTM, CDR2 ANQGSEA. CDR3: CSGWDREDTEAFF. The CDR3 DNA follows: TGCAGCGGCTGGGACAGGGAAGACACTGAAGCTTTCTTT.

The J gene is TRBJ1-1, the V gene TRBV18; 8 bases are a match to TRBD1. Germline values: CDR1 KGHSH, CDR2 LQKENI. J was trimmed by 2 bases and V by 2 bases; bases with no gene match: 7. CDR3 length: 16 amino acids. The CDR3, as DNA: TGTGCCAGCTCACCAGTTGGTCAGGGGGCCAACACTGAAGCTTTCTTT. This sequence encodes CASSPVGQGANTEAFF.

The chain combines TRBV7-2 with TRBJ2-2, with 8 nucleotides matching TRBD1. This CDR3 spans 16 amino acids. Germline V gene data show CDR1 as SGHTA and CDR2 as FQGNSA. The J segment lost 7 bases and the V segment lost 5 bases, leaving 12 bases of the junction unmatched. CDR3 nucleotide sequence: TGTGCCAGCAGCGGGCGACAGGGGACTTTTCTCGGGGAGCTGTTTTTT. Translated: CASSGRQGTFLGELFF.

This clone was recorded a few times. The chain's CDR3 is CASSPRSGNNEQFF. Here the CDR3 DNA reads TGTGCCAGCAGTCCGCGATCGGGTAACAATGAGCAGTTCTTC. The chain couples TRBV7-2 to TRBJ2-1, with D unclear. Germline assignment: CDR1 SGHTA and CDR2 FQGNSA. This CDR3 has 14 amino acids. The V and J ends lost 6 bases and 5 bases respectively, with 14 bases between them.

This clone occurred a few times. The gene calls are TRBV7-9 and TRBJ2-2, with TRBD2 as a possible D gene (7 bases). CDR3 length equals 15 residues. The germline gives CDR1 SEHNR, CDR2 FQNEAQ (reference sequence). Trimming removed 7 bases at V and 4 bases at J, with 16 bases between. CDR3 in amino acids: CASKGGGEVTGELFF. The CDR3 DNA reads TGTGCCAGCAAAGGGGGGGGCGAGGTCACCGGGGAGCTGTTTTTT.

The chain employs TRBV7-9 and TRBJ2-4, with D unclear. This CDR3 spans 14 amino acids. The germline gives CDR1 SEHNR, CDR2 FQNEAQ (reference sequence). V was clipped by 4 bases and J by 2 bases, with 9 bases between them. This CDR3 is CASSSEGSKNIQYF. The CDR3 DNA follows: TGTGCCAGCAGCTCTGAAGGGTCCAAAAACATTCAGTACTTC.

This rearrangement joins TRBV18 to TRBJ2-1; D call uncertain. V lost 3 bases and J lost 4, with 10 bases in between. The CDR3 is 14 amino acids. Germline CDR1 is KGHSH and CDR2 is LQKENI. CDR3 amino acids: CASSPSTEYNEQFF. The CDR3 DNA is TGTGCCAGCTCACCGTCAACAGAATACAATGAGCAGTTCTTC.

The chain combines TRBV4-2 with TRBJ1-2; D gene unclear. Per the germline V gene, CDR1 is LGHNA and CDR2 is YNFKEQ. Trimming took 4 bases from V and 0 from J, leaving 12 bases between them. The CDR3 sequence is 15 residues long. CDR3 protein: CASSLELGTNYGYTF. Here the CDR3 DNA reads TGTGCCAGCAGCCTCGAACTAGGAACTAACTATGGCTACACCTTC.

The V gene is TRBV4-2, the J gene TRBJ1-3, with a weak D call TRBD1 (5 bases). V lost 5 bases to trimming and J lost 1 base, with 18 bases between them. CDR1 is LGHNA and CDR2 is YNFKEQ in the germline V gene. There are 17 residues in the CDR3. The CDR3 DNA reads as TGTGCCAGCAGCGACGAAGGGACGGCCCGTTCTGGAAACACCATATATTTT. It encodes CASSDEGTARSGNTIYF.

The genes are TRBV9 and TRBJ1-3, with 8 bases matching TRBD1. Germline V gives CDR1 SGDLS, CDR2 YYNGEE. This CDR3 comprises 16 residues. V was pared by 3 bases and J by 4 bases, with 9 bases of the junction left unmatched. The CDR3, as DNA: TGTGCCAGCAGCGCAATGACAGGGGAATCGGGAAACACCATATATTTT. Protein product: CASSAMTGESGNTIYF. The variable domain in full, with the rest retrieved from reference TRBV9 and TRBJ1-3, is DSGVTQTPKHLITATGQRVTLRCSPRSGDLSVYWYQQSLDQGLQFLIQYYNGEERAKGNILERFSAQQFPDLHSELNLSSLELGDSALYFCASSAMTGESGNTIYFGEGSWLTVV.

This clone was seen a few times. The genes are TRBV7-2 and TRBJ2-2; no reliable D call. Germline lookup yields CDR1 SGHTA and CDR2 FQGNSA. The CDR3 contains 13 residues. V gave up 1 base and J gave up 5 bases, with 5 bases separating them. CDR3 in amino acids: CASSLDRTGELFF. The CDR3 nucleotides read TGTGCCAGCAGCTTAGATAGAACCGGGGAGCTGTTTTTT.

Concerning this clone: Relative to the germline gene, one junction end is altered; a read error may explain this. This chain uses TRBV9 with TRBJ2-5, with TRBD2 as a possible D gene (6 bases). The V gene's germline CDR1 is SGDLS and CDR2 YYNGEE. This CDR3 contains 16 residues. In nucleotides, the CDR3 is TGTGCCAACAGCGGCGGGACCGAGAACTTTCAAGAGACCCAGTACTTC. Translated: CANSGGTENFQETQYF.

This chain links TRBV5-6 with TRBJ1-1; 8 nucleotides align to TRBD1. This CDR3 contains 19 residues. The trim removed 4 bases at V and 0 bases at J, leaving 17 bases unmatched. The germline V gene has CDR1 SGHDT and CDR2 YYEEEE. The CDR3 loop reads CASSMDRALNLGMNTEAFF. DNA for the CDR3: TGTGCCAGCAGCATGGACAGGGCCCTGAACCTGGGGATGAACACTGAAGCTTTCTTT.

This clone was picked up one time. J is TRBJ2-2 and V is TRBV6-5; D not certain. Germline CDR1 and CDR2: MNHEY and SVGAGI. The CDR3 is made up of 15 amino acids. Trimming cost V 0 bases and J 4 bases, with 9 bases left between them. The CDR3 coding sequence is TGTGCCAGCAGTTACTCGGAAAGCTCCACCGGGGAGCTGTTTTTT. The encoded protein is CASSYSESSTGELFF.

The CDR3 nucleotides are TGTGCCAGCAGCGTAGATGCAGGGCTTAACTATGGCTACACCTTC. As protein: CASSVDAGLNYGYTF. The chain is built from TRBV9 and TRBJ1-2; D perhaps matches TRBD1 (5 bases). The germline V gene encodes CDR1 SGDLS and CDR2 YYNGEE. This CDR3 is built from 15 residues. V dropped 0 bases and J dropped 1 base, with 10 bases sitting between them. Full variable domain (remainder filled in from reference TRBV9 and TRBJ1-2): DSGVTQTPKHLITATGQRVTLRCSPRSGDLSVYWYQQSLDQGLQFLIQYYNGEERAKGNILERFSAQQFPDLHSELNLSSLELGDSALYFCASSVDAGLNYGYTFGSGTRLTVV.

V usage is TRBV5-4 and J usage is TRBJ2-1; the D is unclear. Trimming left V 4 bases short and J 7 bases short, with 12 bases between. Germline V CDR1 and CDR2: SGHNT, YYREEE (reference sequence). The CDR3 is made up of 13 amino acids. The CDR3 region has the DNA TGTGCCAGCAGCCCCAGAATCTCGAATGAGCAGTTCTTC. Its translation is CASSPRISNEQFF.

This chain uses TRBV4-2 with TRBJ2-1; D is tentatively TRBD1 or TRBD2 (5 bases each). This CDR3 spans 16 amino acids. Trimming pared 4 bases from V and 4 bases from J, leaving 17 bases between. The germline V gene has CDR1 LGHNA and CDR2 YNFKEQ. The CDR3 DNA sequence: TGTGCCAGCAGCCGAGTCATCGGGACGGCATACAATGAGCAGTTCTTC. The encoded protein is CASSRVIGTAYNEQFF.

The rearrangement links TRBV19 to TRBJ1-2; 8 bases map to TRBD1. The CDR3 contains 13 residues. Germline-derived CDR1 and CDR2 are LNHDA and SQIVND (reference sequence). The V segment lost 5 bases and the J segment 7 bases; nucleotides outside the gene matches: 6. The CDR3 coding sequence is TGTGCCAGTAGTCTACGGGACAGGTCTGGCTACACCTTC. Amino acid sequence: CASSLRDRSGYTF.